These T cell receptor beta chains were read from a single sample in a study of cytomegalovirus exposure and HLA in healthy donors. Clones were read by immunoSEQ multiplex PCR, and TCRdb kept only the in-frame ones, dropping some. The repertoire has some 170,000 clones, approximately 85% of them found once; the top ten carry about 0.98%. The specimen sequenced was PBMCs. Source of these receptors: a girl aged 2 to 10 in good health and CMV-seropositive. Each CDR3 is given with its conserved first and last residue. D genes are given only for firm matches. The size of a clone is reported for some rows only, either as once, few or many, or as a class for expanded clones.

abundance,j_gene,d_gene,v_gene,CDR3aa,CDR3nt
-,TRBJ2-2,-,TRBV4-1,CASSQDGLGELFF,TGCGCCAGCAGCCAAGATGGGCTCGGGGAGCTGTTTTTT
-,TRBJ2-1,-,TRBV29-1,CAIPAGSSYNEQFF,TGCGCAATCCCGGCTGGGAGCTCCTACAATGAGCAGTTCTTC
-,TRBJ2-7,-,TRBV29-1,CSVAGSPYEQYF,TGCAGCGTTGCCGGGAGCCCCTACGAGCAGTACTTC
-,TRBJ2-5,-,TRBV7-7,CASSLDQETQYF,TGTGCTAGCAGCCTCGACCAAGAGACCCAGTACTTC
-,TRBJ1-3,-,TRBV6-6,CASSLMGGSGNTIYF,TGTGCCAGCAGCTTGATGGGGGGCTCTGGAAACACCATATATTTT
-,TRBJ2-2,-,TRBV30,CAWSFPPYRSGGELFF,TGTGCCTGGAGTTTTCCCCCTTACAGGTCCGGCGGGGAGCTGTTTTTT
-,TRBJ1-3,TRBD1,TRBV6-5,CASSYAGGSSGNTIYF,TGTGCCAGCAGTTACGCAGGGGGCAGCTCTGGAAACACCATATATTTT
-,TRBJ1-6,TRBD1,TRBV28,CASSPNIMTGGRNSPLHF,TGTGCCAGCAGTCCGAATATTATGACAGGGGGAAGGAATTCACCCCTCCACTTT
-,TRBJ2-7,-,TRBV6-1,CASSARDVNYEQYF,TGTGCCAGCAGTGCCAGGGATGTCAACTACGAGCAGTACTTC
-,TRBJ2-1,-,TRBV5-1,CASSLAETEYNEQFF,TGCGCCAGCAGCCTAGCCGAGACCGAGTACAATGAGCAGTTCTTC
-,TRBJ1-3,TRBD1,TRBV19,CASRGTGISGNTIYF,TGTGCCAGCAGGGGGACGGGCATCTCTGGAAACACCATATATTTT
-,TRBJ2-2,-,TRBV5-4,CASSLGGLSGELFF,TGTGCCAGCAGCTTGGGCGGCTTATCTGGGGAGCTGTTTTTT
few,TRBJ1-1,-,TRBV5-1,CASSLVVRAYMNTEAFF,TGCGCCAGCAGCTTGGTCGTGCGGGCATACATGAACACTGAAGCTTTCTTT
-,TRBJ1-4,TRBD1,TRBV4-1,CASSQRERQGGFEKLFF,TGCGCCAGCAGCCAAAGGGAACGACAGGGAGGTTTTGAAAAACTGTTTTTT
few,TRBJ1-1,TRBD1,TRBV27,CASSSPYLGQANTEAFF,TGTGCCAGCAGTTCCCCCTACCTCGGACAGGCGAACACTGAAGCTTTCTTT
-,TRBJ2-1,-,TRBV6-1,CASSEMGGEQFF,TGTGCCAGCAGTGAAATGGGGGGAGAGCAGTTCTTC
once,TRBJ1-2,TRBD1,TRBV6-5,CASSYQYRGQGYTF,TGTGCCAGCAGTTACCAGTACAGGGGGCAAGGCTACACCTTC
-,TRBJ2-1,TRBD2,TRBV11-2,CASSFGLAGGYNEQFF,TGTGCCAGCAGCTTCGGACTAGCGGGAGGGTACAATGAGCAGTTCTTC
-,TRBJ2-2,-,TRBV2,CASSVAREAGELFF,TGTGCCAGCAGTGTGGCCAGGGAAGCCGGGGAGCTGTTTTTT
few,TRBJ1-5,-,TRBV5-1,CASSLNPREEQPQHF,TGCGCCAGCAGCTTGAATCCCAGGGAAGAGCAGCCCCAGCATTTT
-,TRBJ2-5,-,TRBV6-5,CASSYSLSGGTQYF,TGTGCCAGCAGTTACTCGTTGTCCGGGGGGACCCAGTACTTC
-,TRBJ2-1,-,TRBV5-4,CASSFSKEQFF,TGTGCCAGCAGCTTTAGCAAGGAGCAGTTCTTC